This TCR beta chain was documented in a study of CXCR3-negative and CXCR3-positive naive CD8 T cells. The CD45RO-CCR7+CD27+CD95- phenotype denoted naive CD8+ T cells. Germline-derived CDR1 and CDR2 are SEHNR and FQNEAQ (reference sequence). This CDR3 spans 14 amino acids. The study's findings and limits: Memory cells diverged, while naive CXCR3-positive and CXCR3-negative cells had similar TRBV-TRBJ usage. Hydrophobicity was higher for TRB CDR3s found in CXCR3-positive naive cells than in CXCR3-negative naive cells. The study found comparably high diversity in both naive subsets and much lower diversity in memory CD8+ cells.

UMI-labeled 5' RACE yielded the TRB cDNA libraries. After re-calling the 5' RACE reads, TCRdb lists one entry per CDR3 protein, DNA absent. The sample totals tens of thousands of distinct CDR3 sequences; its top ten clones hold around 4.9%. In regard to this clonotype: Its target is unknown.

V and J are TRBV7-9 and TRBJ2-1; TCRdb designates TRBD1, a call that cannot be tested without DNA. What was sequenced was naive CXCR3+ CD8+ T cells from blood. Documented subset: CD45RO-CCR7+CD27+CD95- naive CD8+ T cells expressing CXCR3 (TNR3+). The receptor was derived from a human donor in good health. Some clones in this sample may be carry-over from other donors' samples. CDR3 protein: CASVGASSYNEQFF.